One and the same sample provided the 20 T cell receptor beta chains below, sequenced in a study of long-term antiretroviral therapy in people with HIV. Researchers report immunoSEQ v3.0 was run at survey level. The method was immunoSEQ multiplex PCR; TCRdb's version includes in-frame clones alone and lacks a portion of them. The sample contains 20,000 to 25,000 clones, roughly 80% of which appear only once. This specimen consisted of unsorted PBMCs, obtained 0.3 years after starting antiretroviral therapy. Every receptor here comes from a man aged 50-60 years with HIV.

V gene TRBV6-1 combines with J gene TRBJ1-5; possibly TRBD1 for D (5 bases). With 1 base removed from V and 2 bases from J, the gap between germline ends came to 12 bases. This CDR3 contains 16 residues. CDR1 MNHNS and CDR2 SASEGT come from the germline V gene. For the CDR3, the DNA is TGTGCCAGCAGTGAAGGAGTAGGGGAGGGCAATCAGCCCCAGCATTTT. This gives the protein CASSEGVGEGNQPQHF.

The chain recombines TRBV7-9 with TRBJ1-1; D may be TRBD1 (6 bases). There are 15 residues in the CDR3. V was clipped by 5 bases and J by 0 bases, with 13 bases between them. Germline V CDR1 and CDR2: SEHNR, FQNEAQ (reference sequence). CDR3 in amino acids: CASSPGGPLNTEAFF. DNA of the CDR3: TGTGCCAGCAGCCCCGGGGGGCCTTTGAACACTGAAGCTTTCTTT. Using reference TRBV7-9 and TRBJ1-1 for the parts outside the CDR3, the full variable domain is DTGVSQNPRHKITKRGQNVTFRCDPISEHNRLYWYRQTLGQGPEFLTYFQNEAQLEKSRLLSDRFSAERPKGSFSTLEIQRTEQGDSAMYLCASSPGGPLNTEAFFGQGTRLTVV.

This chain connects TRBV5-1 to TRBJ2-7; unclear D gene. The CDR3 runs 14 residues. Germline CDR1 and CDR2: SGHRS and YFSETQ. Trimming pared 0 bases from V and 3 bases from J, leaving 10 bases between. CDR3 DNA sequence: TGCGCCAGCAGCTTGGGACATACAATCTACGAGCAGTACTTC. It encodes CASSLGHTIYEQYF.

This clone has a single count. The chain carries TRBV4-1 and TRBJ2-3; TRBD2 matches 8 bases. Germline CDR1 MGHRA, CDR2 YSYEKL. CDR3 length: 20 amino acids. J was trimmed by 0 bases and V by 0 bases; bases with no gene match: 14. CDR3 DNA: TGCGCCAGCAGCCAAGAATGGCTAGCGGGTGCCATCGTCAGCACAGATACGCAGTATTTT. It yields the protein CASSQEWLAGAIVSTDTQYF.

V gene TRBV12-5 combines with J gene TRBJ2-7; 7 nucleotides line up with TRBD1. Germline V CDR1 and CDR2: LGHNT, FRNRAP. The CDR3 sequence is 14 residues long. The ends lost 1 base at V and 5 bases at J; junction bases unmatched: 5. In DNA form, the CDR3 reads TGTGCTAGTGGTTTGGCGACAGGGTGGGACGAGCAGTACTTC. This sequence encodes CASGLATGWDEQYF.

The CDR3 region has the DNA TGTGCCAGCAGCTTTAGGGACTATGGCTACACCTTC. Translation gives CASSFRDYGYTF. V usage is TRBV5-4 and J usage is TRBJ1-2, with D hard to call. Trimming cost V 2 bases and J 3 bases, with 5 bases left between them. This CDR3 is 12 amino acids long. The germline CDR1 and CDR2 sequences are SGHNT and YYREEE (reference sequence).

Written as DNA, the CDR3 is TGTGCCAGCAGTGACTCGACAGGGTCCTACAATGAGCAGTTCTTC. It codes for CASSDSTGSYNEQFF. The V and J genes are TRBV6-4 and TRBJ2-1; TRBD1 aligns across 7 bases. J lost 1 base, V lost 0 bases, and 0 bases had no gene match. This CDR3 has 15 residues. CDR1 MRHNA and CDR2 SNTAGT come from the germline V gene.

This clone was seen only a few times. This chain joins TRBV21-1 and TRBJ1-2; TRBD1, the table's D call, lacks a check against the DNA. TRBV21-1 is a known pseudogene. This CDR3 is built from 16 residues. For the CDR3, the DNA is TGTGCCAGCAACAGGGGGGCGGACGGGGTCCAGTATGGCTACACCTTC. Translation gives CASNRGADGVQYGYTF.

The chain carries TRBV4-1 and TRBJ2-1, with D tentatively TRBD2 (5 bases). Trimming took 6 bases from V and 3 from J, leaving 9 bases between them. The CDR3 has 13 amino acids. Germline CDR1 MGHRA, CDR2 YSYEKL. CDR3 sequence (DNA): TGCGCCAGCAGTCGGACTGTCTACAATGAGCAGTTCTTC. Protein sequence: CASSRTVYNEQFF.

The V gene is TRBV27, the J gene TRBJ2-7, with unresolved D. Per germline, CDR1 MNHEY and CDR2 SMNVEV (reference sequence). The CDR3 covers 14 residues. The V end lost 6 bases, the J end lost 2 bases, and 14 bases lay between the germline ends. DNA of the CDR3: TGTGCCAGCAGAATCCACCGCCACACCTACGAGCAGTACTTC. Its protein is CASRIHRHTYEQYF.

This sequence joins TRBV5-4 and TRBJ2-1, with 12 positions matching TRBD2. This CDR3 spans 14 amino acids. With V trimmed by 4 bases and J by 6 bases, 2 bases remained unmatched. Germline CDR1 SGHNT, CDR2 YYREEE (reference sequence). This CDR3 reads CASSAGLAGNEQFF. DNA for the CDR3: TGTGCCAGCAGCGCGGGACTAGCGGGCAATGAGCAGTTCTTC.

This chain uses TRBV27 with TRBJ2-7; 9 bases are shared with TRBD2. The germline CDR1 and CDR2 sequences are MNHEY and SMNVEV (reference sequence). V dropped 9 bases and J dropped 2; count of bases not matched to a gene: 5. There are 13 residues in the CDR3. CDR3 bases: TGTGCCAGTCGACTAGCGGTACCCTACGAGCAGTACTTC. Residues: CASRLAVPYEQYF.

This clone was found a few times. V is TRBV5-1 and J is TRBJ1-2; D remains ambiguous. The CDR3 consists of 11 residues. V lost 4 bases and J lost 4, with 5 bases in between. Per the germline V gene, CDR1 is SGHRS and CDR2 is YFSETQ. This CDR3 is CASSPGYGYTF. CDR3 nucleotides: TGCGCCAGCAGCCCCGGCTATGGCTACACCTTC.

This chain uses TRBV4-3 with TRBJ2-7; the match to TRBD1 covers 8 bases. The CDR3 is 15 residues long. V trimming: 5 bases; J trimming: 4 bases; junction bases outside the gene matches: 10. Per the germline V gene, CDR1 is LGHNA and CDR2 is YSLEER. The CDR3 loop reads CASSLSGQGGYEQYF. The CDR3 region has the DNA TGCGCCAGCAGCTTATCAGGACAGGGCGGGTACGAGCAGTACTTC.

The V call is TRBV7-9, the J call TRBJ1-3; D is unresolved. CDR1 is SEHNR and CDR2 is FQNEAQ in the germline V gene (reference sequence). The length of the CDR3 is 15 residues. The ends were cut back, 1 base at V and 0 bases at J, with 7 bases in the middle. The CDR3 DNA sequence: TGTGCCAGCAGCTTAGGCGGGAGCTCTGGAAACACCATATATTTT. It codes for CASSLGGSSGNTIYF.

This clone was seen only a few times. The rearrangement links TRBV19 to TRBJ1-5; no clear D gene. Germline-derived CDR1 and CDR2 are LNHDA and SQIVND (reference sequence). The germline V and J ends were trimmed by 7 bases and 1 base, with 11 bases remaining between them. The CDR3 has 14 residues. The CDR3 DNA follows: TGTGCCAGTACCCGGGGAGGGAGCAATCAGCCCCAGCATTTT. Protein product: CASTRGGSNQPQHF.

The chain joins TRBV19 to TRBJ1-5; D might be TRBD1 (6 bases). The CDR3 extends over 17 amino acids. Germline-derived CDR1 and CDR2 are LNHDA and SQIVND (reference sequence). V lost 4 bases to trimming and J lost 3 bases, with 19 bases between them. The CDR3 loop is CASSRHRVNPSNQPQHF. The CDR3 coding sequence is TGTGCCAGTAGTAGACACAGGGTCAATCCCTCCAATCAGCCCCAGCATTTT.

J is TRBJ1-4 and V is TRBV5-6; no firm D call. The ends were cut back, 1 base at V and 6 bases at J, with 10 bases in the middle. The CDR3 runs 14 residues. Per germline, CDR1 SGHDT and CDR2 YYEEEE. The CDR3 is CASSLSRRHEKLFF. The CDR3 nucleotides read TGTGCCAGCAGCTTGTCTAGGAGGCATGAAAAACTGTTTTTT.

The V gene is TRBV5-1, the J gene TRBJ2-6; 10 bases agree with TRBD1. After removal of 4 bases from V and 2 bases from J, the junction contained 9 bases not matched to a gene. Germline V gene sequence: CDR1 SGHRS, CDR2 YFSETQ. The CDR3 is 18 residues long. CDR3 residues: CASSPIGTGAPGANVLTF. DNA for the CDR3: TGCGCCAGCAGCCCTATCGGGACAGGGGCCCCTGGGGCCAACGTCCTGACTTTC. Full variable domain (missing parts from reference TRBV5-1 and TRBJ2-6): KAGVTQTPRYLIKTRGQQVTLSCSPISGHRSVSWYQQTPGQGLQFLFEYFSETQRNKGNFPGRFSGRQFSNSRSEMNVSTLELGDSALYLCASSPIGTGAPGANVLTFGAGSRLTVL.

This chain links TRBV4-3 with TRBJ2-7; 7 nucleotides agree with TRBD2. The CDR3 loop spans 17 amino acids. V lost 5 bases and J lost 0; bases outside the gene matches: 13. Germline loops: CDR1 LGHNA, CDR2 YSLEER. DNA for the CDR3: TGCGCCAGCAGCGTCCGACTAGCTTACTTAGGCTCCTACGAGCAGTACTTC. Translated: CASSVRLAYLGSYEQYF.